These T cell receptor beta chains were read from a single sample in a study of early T cells in non-severe SARS-CoV-2 infection. Each CDR3 protein is one row after TCRdb ran MiXCR on the 5' RACE reads. The table has some 53,000 distinct CDR3 sequences, roughly 8% seen once; the top ten hold roughly a tenth. Sequenced sample: whole blood. These receptors came from an adult who was a healthcare worker with PCR-confirmed SARS-CoV-2 infection or an uninfected control (not recorded which). Each CDR3 is given with its conserved first and last residue. The D gene is left open where the match is weak. The size entry is marked missing in some rows and otherwise reads once, few, many or a size class.

j_call: TRBJ1-6
d_call: NA
clone_size: many
v_call: TRBV7-9
cdr3_aa: CASSPQTGTKNSPLHF
cdr3_nt: TGTGCCAGCAGCCCCCAGACAGGAACTAAAAATTCACCCCTCCACTTT

j_call: TRBJ1-1
d_call: NA
clone_size: few
v_call: TRBV7-9
cdr3_aa: CASSLGGSGNTEAFF
cdr3_nt: TGTGCCAGCAGCTTAGGAGGGTCGGGGAACACTGAAGCTTTCTTT

j_call: TRBJ2-3
d_call: NA
clone_size: few
v_call: TRBV9
cdr3_aa: CASSIPGTSNPTDTQYF
cdr3_nt: TGTGCCAGCAGCATCCCCGGGACGTCGAACCCCACAGATACGCAGTATTTT

j_call: TRBJ2-5
d_call: TRBD1
clone_size: many
v_call: TRBV4-1
cdr3_aa: CASSQGTGQETQYF
cdr3_nt: TGCGCCAGCAGCCAGGGGACAGGGCAAGAGACCCAGTACTTC

j_call: TRBJ2-7
d_call: NA
clone_size: NA
v_call: TRBV11-3
cdr3_aa: CASSLGGLDPYEQYF
cdr3_nt: TGTGCCAGCAGCTTGGGCGGTCTTGATCCCTACGAGCAGTACTTC

j_call: TRBJ1-1
d_call: NA
clone_size: many
v_call: TRBV29-1
cdr3_aa: CSVLVGAEAFF
cdr3_nt: TGCAGCGTTCTAGTGGGGGCTGAAGCTTTCTTT

j_call: TRBJ2-7
d_call: NA
clone_size: few
v_call: TRBV27
cdr3_aa: CASSLGANSYEQYF
cdr3_nt: TGTGCCAGCAGTTTAGGTGCCAACTCCTACGAGCAGTACTTC

j_call: TRBJ2-2
d_call: NA
clone_size: few
v_call: TRBV12-3/TRBV12-4
cdr3_aa: CASSYWEKTNTGELFF
cdr3_nt: TGTGCCAGCAGCTACTGGGAGAAAACGAACACCGGGGAGCTGTTTTTT

j_call: TRBJ2-3
d_call: TRBD1
clone_size: many
v_call: TRBV12-3/TRBV12-4
cdr3_aa: CASSAGQGAWTDTQYF
cdr3_nt: TGTGCCAGCAGTGCTGGACAGGGGGCTTGGACAGATACGCAGTATTTT

j_call: TRBJ1-2
d_call: NA
clone_size: few
v_call: TRBV29-1
cdr3_aa: CSVGGPYGYTF
cdr3_nt: TGCAGCGTTGGCGGCCCCTATGGCTACACCTTC

j_call: TRBJ1-4
d_call: NA
clone_size: few
v_call: TRBV7-9
cdr3_aa: CASSLFGGAGEKLFF
cdr3_nt: TGTGCCAGCAGCTTGTTCGGGGGCGCGGGTGAAAAACTGTTTTTT

j_call: TRBJ2-1
d_call: NA
clone_size: many
v_call: TRBV7-2
cdr3_aa: CASSPFTGHEQFF
cdr3_nt: TGTGCCAGCAGCCCCTTTACAGGACATGAGCAGTTCTTC

j_call: TRBJ2-6
d_call: NA
clone_size: NA
v_call: TRBV6-2/TRBV6-3
cdr3_aa: CASSTRALGGASGANVLTF
cdr3_nt: TGTGCCAGCAGCACACGAGCTCTAGGGGGAGCCTCTGGGGCCAACGTCCTGACTTTC

j_call: TRBJ2-1
d_call: NA
clone_size: few
v_call: TRBV18
cdr3_aa: CASSPSTGYNEQFF
cdr3_nt: TGTGCCAGCTCACCATCCACAGGCTACAATGAGCAGTTCTTC

j_call: TRBJ1-2
d_call: NA
clone_size: NA
v_call: TRBV19
cdr3_aa: CASTARRDTHGYTF
cdr3_nt: TGTGCCAGTACCGCTAGGAGGGACACACATGGCTACACCTTC

j_call: TRBJ2-1
d_call: TRBD2
clone_size: NA
v_call: TRBV5-4
cdr3_aa: CASSLGLRREGGNEQFF
cdr3_nt: TGTGCCAGCAGCTTGGGATTAAGGCGGGAGGGTGGAAATGAGCAGTTCTTC

j_call: TRBJ2-7
d_call: NA
clone_size: NA
v_call: TRBV28
cdr3_aa: CASITGLGPYEQYF
cdr3_nt: TGTGCCAGCATTACCGGGCTAGGCCCCTACGAGCAGTACTTC

j_call: TRBJ1-4
d_call: NA
clone_size: NA
v_call: TRBV20-1
cdr3_aa: CSARAPMGWEKLFF
cdr3_nt: TGCAGTGCTAGAGCTCCGATGGGTTGGGAAAAACTGTTTTTT

j_call: TRBJ2-6
d_call: NA
clone_size: few
v_call: TRBV25-1
cdr3_aa: CASSEYGGANVLTF
cdr3_nt: TGTGCCAGCAGTGAATATGGGGGGGCCAACGTCCTGACTTTC

j_call: TRBJ1-5
d_call: NA
clone_size: NA
v_call: TRBV6-2/TRBV6-3
cdr3_aa: CASSYSSRNQPQHF
cdr3_nt: TGTGCCAGCAGTTACTCTTCAAGAAATCAGCCCCAGCATTTT

j_call: TRBJ2-3
d_call: TRBD1
clone_size: NA
v_call: TRBV19
cdr3_aa: CATRDRGATDTQYF
cdr3_nt: TGTGCCACCAGGGACAGGGGCGCGACAGATACGCAGTATTTT

j_call: TRBJ2-7
d_call: TRBD1
clone_size: NA
v_call: TRBV29-1
cdr3_aa: CSVEGQGLYEQYF
cdr3_nt: TGCAGCGTTGAGGGACAGGGGTTATACGAGCAGTACTTC

j_call: TRBJ2-7
d_call: TRBD1
clone_size: many
v_call: TRBV29-1
cdr3_aa: CSADRGLNEQYF
cdr3_nt: TGCAGCGCTGACAGGGGGCTAAACGAGCAGTACTTC

j_call: TRBJ2-2
d_call: TRBD2
clone_size: many
v_call: TRBV9
cdr3_aa: CASSVEASGGGGELFF
cdr3_nt: TGTGCCAGCAGCGTAGAGGCTAGCGGGGGTGGCGGGGAGCTGTTTTTT

j_call: TRBJ2-3
d_call: TRBD1
clone_size: NA
v_call: TRBV25-1
cdr3_aa: CASRKTGGTDTQYF
cdr3_nt: TGTGCCAGCAGGAAGACAGGGGGGACAGATACGCAGTATTTT

j_call: TRBJ1-1
d_call: NA
clone_size: medium-sized
v_call: TRBV7-8
cdr3_aa: CASSLAGVNTEAFF
cdr3_nt: TGTGCCAGCAGCTTAGCAGGAGTTAACACTGAAGCTTTCTTT

j_call: TRBJ2-4
d_call: TRBD1
clone_size: NA
v_call: TRBV5-4
cdr3_aa: CASSKTGGAIQYF
cdr3_nt: TGTGCCAGCAGCAAGACAGGGGGAGCCATTCAGTACTTC

j_call: TRBJ2-5
d_call: NA
clone_size: many
v_call: TRBV29-1
cdr3_aa: CSVYRLPGETQYF
cdr3_nt: TGCAGCGTCTACCGACTCCCGGGAGAGACCCAGTACTTC